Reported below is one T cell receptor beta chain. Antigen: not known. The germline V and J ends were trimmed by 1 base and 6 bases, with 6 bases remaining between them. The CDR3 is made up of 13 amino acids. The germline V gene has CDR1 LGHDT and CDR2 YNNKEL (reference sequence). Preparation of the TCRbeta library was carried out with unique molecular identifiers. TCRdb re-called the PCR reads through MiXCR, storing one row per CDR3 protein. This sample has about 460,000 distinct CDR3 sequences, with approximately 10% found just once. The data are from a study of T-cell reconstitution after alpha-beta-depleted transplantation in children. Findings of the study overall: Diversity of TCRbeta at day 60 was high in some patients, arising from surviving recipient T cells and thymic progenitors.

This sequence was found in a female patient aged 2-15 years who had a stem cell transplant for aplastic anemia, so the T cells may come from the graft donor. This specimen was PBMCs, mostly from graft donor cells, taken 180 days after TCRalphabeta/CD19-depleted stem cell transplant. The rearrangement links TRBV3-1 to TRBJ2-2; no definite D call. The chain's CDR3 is CASSQVGAGELFF. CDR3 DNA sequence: TGTGCCAGCAGCCAAGTTGGAGCCGGGGAGCTGTTTTTT.